The present T cell receptor beta chain was sequenced within a study of radiation and T cells in renal cell carcinoma. The time point denotes: blood 2 weeks post-SBRT. The treatment denotes: 15 Gy SBRT to primary tumor, nephrectomy 4 weeks later. This CDR3 is built from 14 residues. The V end lost 6 bases, the J end lost 7 bases, and 18 bases lay between the germline ends. Germline V gene data show CDR1 as LNHDA and CDR2 as SQIVND (reference sequence). Profiling relied on immunoSEQ multiplex PCR, and the TCRdb table lists in-frame clones only, not all of them. There are some 130,000 clones in the sample; about 81% occur only once, and approximately 2% lies in the top ten.

The sequencing here drew on blood, taken from a patient whose treatment included radiotherapy and nephrectomy. The chain couples TRBV19 to TRBJ2-5; D is possibly TRBD1 (5 bases). This TCR was sampled from a woman in her sixties with renal cell carcinoma. CDR3 DNA sequence: TGTGCCAGTAGCAGGACAACGGGTACGGGGACCCAGTACTTC. Translating gives CASSRTTGTGTQYF.